This TCR beta chain emerged from a study of cytomegalovirus exposure and HLA in healthy donors. Study context: A data release that came early held roughly 85 million unique TCRs from HLA-typed donors.

PCR employed 60 Vbeta and 13 Jbeta primers. The repertoire was sequenced with immunoSEQ multiplex PCR; TCRdb's copy has only in-frame clones and lacks some. In the table there are about 130,000 clones, 80% to 90% of which are singletons. Concerning this clone itself: One junction end does not reproduce the germline sequence, and a read error may be involved.

Germline CDR1 and CDR2: SEHNR and FQNEAQ (reference sequence). CDR3 length equals 12 residues. The sample taken for sequencing was PBMCs. The sequence came from a woman aged 40 to 49 in good health and CMV-seropositive. The chain recombines TRBV7-9 with TRBJ2-1; maybe TRBD2 (5 bases). For the CDR3, the DNA is TGTTCCAGCAGCTTATACGGGGATGAGCAGTTCTTC. It is translated as CSSSLYGDEQFF.